These 18 T cell receptor beta chains share one sample of origin, sequenced in a study of Graves' ophthalmopathy and Graves' hyperthyroidism. Using RNA transcripts, the TCR beta CDR3 regions were amplified. HTBI primers primed a first-round RT-PCR, and a second-round multiplex PCR followed. TCRdb passed the multiplex PCR reads through MiXCR, listing each CDR3 protein once. The sample includes 660,000 or so distinct CDR3 sequences, roughly two fifths of them seen just once. Sample: peripheral blood. The receptors derive from an adult man with Graves' ophthalmopathy.

This clonotype appeared a few times. The V and J genes are TRBV7-2 and TRBJ2-3; D may correspond to TRBD1 or TRBD2 (5 bases each). Germline V gives CDR1 SGHTA, CDR2 FQGNSA. Trimming shortened V by 1 base and J by 9 bases, and 17 bases separated the two germline ends. CDR3 length: 15 residues. Written as DNA, the CDR3 is TGTGCCAGCAGCTTAGTAATGGGGGACGTCGGGACGCAGTATTTT. It yields the protein CASSLVMGDVGTQYF.

V is TRBV15 and J is TRBJ1-3; 7 bases are a match to TRBD1. CDR1 and CDR2 from the germline V gene are LNHNV and YYDKDF (reference sequence). The ends lost 1 base at V and 5 bases at J; junction bases unmatched: 2. The CDR3 contains 14 residues. CDR3 protein: CATSRGQGRNTIYF. The CDR3 bases are TGTGCCACCAGCAGAGGACAGGGCAGAAACACCATATATTTT.

The sample holds many counts of this clonotype. This chain uses TRBV5-1 with TRBJ2-7, with a tentative D call TRBD1 (5 bases). CDR1 and CDR2 (germline): SGHRS, YFSETQ. Trimming shortened V by 3 bases and J by 1 base, and 8 bases separated the two germline ends. The CDR3 is made up of 13 amino acids. Written as DNA, the CDR3 is TGCGCCAGCAGCTCACCAGGGTCCTACGAGCAGTACTTC. Its protein product is CASSSPGSYEQYF.

The chain combines TRBV6-2 or TRBV6-3 with TRBJ1-2; D unresolved. CDR3 length: 14 residues. CDR1 and CDR2 from the germline V gene are MNHEY and SVGEGT. V lost 6 bases to trimming and J lost 3 bases, with 14 bases between them. The CDR3 DNA reads TGTGCCAGCAGAACCGCGCCGGTAGACTATGGCTACACCTTC. Protein product: CASRTAPVDYGYTF.

About this clonotype itself: A single base separates this from a much larger clone, so it may be a read error. V is TRBV6-6 and J is TRBJ2-7; D is ambiguous. Germline V gene lookup returns CDR1 MNHNY and CDR2 SVGAGI (reference sequence). The CDR3 consists of 14 residues. V was trimmed by 2 bases and J by 11 bases, leaving 19 bases between them. The CDR3 coding sequence is TGTGCCAGCAGTTACGGCCCCGTGACCGGTAAGGAGTACTTC. Protein: CASSYGPVTGKEYF.

This chain links TRBV6-1 with TRBJ2-2; 10 bases align to TRBD2. V trimming: 5 bases; J trimming: 1 base; junction bases outside the gene matches: 10. Germline V gene lookup returns CDR1 MNHNS and CDR2 SASEGT. The CDR3 length is 18 residues. The CDR3, as DNA: TGTGCCAGCAGTTACCCGAGAGCGGGAGGGAAGAACACCGGGGAGCTGTTTTTT. Translated, it gives CASSYPRAGGKNTGELFF.

The chain combines TRBV2 with TRBJ2-7, with TRBD2 identical over 13 bases. Germline-derived CDR1 and CDR2 are SNHLY and FYNNEI. V trimming: 7 bases; J trimming: 2 bases; junction bases outside the gene matches: 5. The length of the CDR3 is 15 residues. This CDR3 is CASIWTSGRTYEQYF. The CDR3 bases are TGTGCCAGCATTTGGACTAGCGGGAGAACCTACGAGCAGTACTTC.

This chain connects TRBV29-1 to TRBJ1-2; TRBD1 aligns across 7 bases. The V gene's germline CDR1 is SQVTM and CDR2 ANQGSEA. The CDR3 is 10 residues long. CDR3 nucleotide sequence: TGCACCGTGACAGGGACTGGCTACACCTTC. The encoded protein is CTVTGTGYTF.

This clonotype occurred many times. This chain connects TRBV24-1 to TRBJ1-5; a weak D match, TRBD1 (5 bases). This CDR3 region has 16 residues. The V and J ends lost 4 bases and 0 bases respectively, with 12 bases between them. In germline, CDR1 is KGHDR, CDR2 SFDVKD. The CDR3 reads CATSEPGFVSNQPQHF. The CDR3 DNA follows: TGTGCCACCAGTGAACCAGGGTTTGTTAGCAATCAGCCCCAGCATTTT.

To note about this clonotype: A much larger clone lies a single base off, so this may be a read error. V and J are TRBV4-3 and TRBJ1-1, with a tentative D call TRBD1 (5 bases). The CDR3 covers 16 residues. V lost 6 bases and J 3 bases, leaving 20 bases between the germline ends. Germline V lookup: CDR1 LGHNA, CDR2 YSLEER. CDR3 nucleotides: TGCGCCAGCAGAGCGAGTATGGAACAGGCAGACACTGAAGCTTTCTTT. Its protein is CASRASMEQADTEAFF.

With regard to this clonotype: The CDR3 does not close with the conserved phenylalanine or tryptophan, likely indicating a read error. V is TRBV2 and J is TRBJ1-1; D may be TRBD1 (5 bases). Germline CDR1 reads SNHLY; CDR2 reads FYNNEI. This CDR3 is built from 12 residues. Trimming stripped 7 bases from V and 5 bases from J, with 11 bases between. The CDR3 DNA follows: TGTGCCAGCAAGAAGGGGCCAACTGAAGCTTTCCTT. Its translation: CASKKGPTEAFL.

V and J are TRBV25-1 and TRBJ2-7; 11 positions agree with TRBD1. The CDR3 contains 16 residues. V gave up 6 bases and J gave up 4 bases; unmatched junction bases: 11. Germline loops: CDR1 MGHDK, CDR2 SYGVNS. The CDR3 DNA reads TGTGCCAGCAGGCTAACCCCGGGACAGGGGGGGTACGAGCAGTACTTC. Translated, it gives CASRLTPGQGGYEQYF.

The genes are TRBV2 and TRBJ1-4; D unclear. This CDR3 spans 13 amino acids. V shed 6 bases and J shed 4 bases, with 9 bases lying between them. The V gene's germline CDR1 is SNHLY and CDR2 FYNNEI. The CDR3 coding sequence is TGTGCCAGCAGGACAACCTTTAATGAAAAACTGTTTTTT. Translation: CASRTTFNEKLFF.

This clonotype was recorded many times. The chain carries TRBV10-3 and TRBJ2-2; no firm D call. In germline, CDR1 is ENHRY, CDR2 SYGVKD. V lost 6 bases and J 7 bases, leaving 12 bases between the germline ends. The CDR3 has 13 amino acids. This chain's CDR3 is CAIRPGLVGELFF. The CDR3 DNA is TGTGCCATCAGACCCGGGCTAGTCGGGGAGCTGTTTTTT.

A remark on this clonotype: A much larger clone is a single base away; this may be a read error. The chain is built from TRBV20-1 and TRBJ2-7; 8 positions agree with TRBD2. The CDR3 has 13 amino acids. The germline V gene has CDR1 DFQATT and CDR2 SNEGSKA (reference sequence). CDR3 sequence: CNAKDGGVYEQYF. CDR3 sequence (DNA): TGCAATGCAAAGGACGGGGGGGTCTACGAGCAGTACTTC.

This clonotype was counted a single time. The rearrangement joins TRBV7-9 to TRBJ2-7, with D hard to call. Trimming left V 5 bases short and J 3 bases short, with 8 bases between. The CDR3 loop spans 12 amino acids. Germline CDR1 and CDR2: SEHNR and FQNEAQ (reference sequence). In DNA, the CDR3 is TGTGCCAGCAGCCATGGTAACTACGAGCAGTACTTC. Its translation: CASSHGNYEQYF.

The V and J genes are TRBV29-1 and TRBJ2-5, with 9 bases matching TRBD1. The V and J ends lost 8 bases and 5 bases, in that order; junction bases with no gene match: 6. CDR1 and CDR2 from the germline V gene are SQVTM and ANQGSEA. The CDR3 runs 12 residues. The DNA for the CDR3 is TGCAGCTTGGGAGACAGGGGGGAGACCCAGTACTTC. Encoded protein: CSLGDRGETQYF.

Details on this clonotype: The conserved phenylalanine or tryptophan is not found at the CDR3 terminus, so this likely reflects a read error. The DNA is omitted, as the CDR3 cannot be located on it reliably, and the CDR3 follows TCRdb's listing. CDR3 protein: CASSLGPTS. The V gene is TRBV7-3, the J gene TRBJ2-6. Germline CDR1 is SGHTA and CDR2 is FQGTGA. The CDR3 region is 9 residues in length, termini included.